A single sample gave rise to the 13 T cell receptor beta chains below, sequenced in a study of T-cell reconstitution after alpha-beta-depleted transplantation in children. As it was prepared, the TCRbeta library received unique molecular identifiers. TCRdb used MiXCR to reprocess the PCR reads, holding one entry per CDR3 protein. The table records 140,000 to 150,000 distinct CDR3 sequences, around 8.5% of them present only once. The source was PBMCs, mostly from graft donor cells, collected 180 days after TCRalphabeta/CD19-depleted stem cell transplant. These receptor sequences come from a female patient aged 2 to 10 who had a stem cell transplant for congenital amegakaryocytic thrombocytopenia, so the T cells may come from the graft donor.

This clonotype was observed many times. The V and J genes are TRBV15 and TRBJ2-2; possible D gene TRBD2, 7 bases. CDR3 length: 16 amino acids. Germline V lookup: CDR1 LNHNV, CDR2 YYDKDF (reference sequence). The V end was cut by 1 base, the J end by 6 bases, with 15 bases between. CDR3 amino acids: CATSRVRGGGAGELFF. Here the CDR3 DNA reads TGTGCCACCAGCAGAGTTCGCGGGGGCGGCGCCGGGGAGCTGTTTTTT.

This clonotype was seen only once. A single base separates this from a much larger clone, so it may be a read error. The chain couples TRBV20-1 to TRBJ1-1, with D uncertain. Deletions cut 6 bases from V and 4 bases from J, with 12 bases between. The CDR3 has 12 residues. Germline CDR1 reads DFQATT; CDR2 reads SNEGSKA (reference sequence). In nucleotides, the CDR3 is TGCAGTGCCTTTCAGGTGACCACTGAAGCTTTCTTT. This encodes CSAFQVTTEAFF.

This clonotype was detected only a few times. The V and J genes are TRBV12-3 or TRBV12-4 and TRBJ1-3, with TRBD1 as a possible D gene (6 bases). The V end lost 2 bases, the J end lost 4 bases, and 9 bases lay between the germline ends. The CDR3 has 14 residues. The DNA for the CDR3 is TGTGCCAGCAGTTTATGGGGGCCCGGAAACACCATATATTTT. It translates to CASSLWGPGNTIYF.

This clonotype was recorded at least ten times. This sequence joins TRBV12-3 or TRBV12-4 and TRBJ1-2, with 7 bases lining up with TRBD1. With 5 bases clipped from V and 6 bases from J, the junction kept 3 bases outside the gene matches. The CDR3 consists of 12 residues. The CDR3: CASSKDRDGYTF. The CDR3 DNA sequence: TGTGCCAGCAGTAAAGACAGGGATGGCTACACCTTC.

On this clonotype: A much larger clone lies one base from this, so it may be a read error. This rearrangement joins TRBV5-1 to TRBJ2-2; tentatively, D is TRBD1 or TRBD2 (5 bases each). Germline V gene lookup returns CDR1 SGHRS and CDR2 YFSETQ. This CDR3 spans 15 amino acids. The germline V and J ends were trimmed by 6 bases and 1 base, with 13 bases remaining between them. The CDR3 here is CASKPGTMNTGELFF. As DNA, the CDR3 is TGCGCCAGCAAGCCCGGGACGATGAACACCGGGGAGCTGTTTTTT.

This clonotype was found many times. Here the CDR3 DNA reads TGTGCCAGCAGCCAGCGGACGGTGAAGACTAATGAAAAACTGTTTTTT. Encoded protein: CASSQRTVKTNEKLFF. The rearrangement joins TRBV14 to TRBJ1-4, with no clear D. Trimming took off 3 bases at V and 2 bases at J, with 13 bases between the two ends. Germline CDR1 is SGHDN and CDR2 is FVKESK. The CDR3 has 16 amino acids.

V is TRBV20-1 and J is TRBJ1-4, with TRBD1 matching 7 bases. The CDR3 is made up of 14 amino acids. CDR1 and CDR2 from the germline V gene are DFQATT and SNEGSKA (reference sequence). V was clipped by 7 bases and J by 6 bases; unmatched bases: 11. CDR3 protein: CSGRGQGKDEKLFF. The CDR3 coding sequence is TGCAGTGGAAGGGGGCAGGGCAAGGATGAAAAACTGTTTTTT.

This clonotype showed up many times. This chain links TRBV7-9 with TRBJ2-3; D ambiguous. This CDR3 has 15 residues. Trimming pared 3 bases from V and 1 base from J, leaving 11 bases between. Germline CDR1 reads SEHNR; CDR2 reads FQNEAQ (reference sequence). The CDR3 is CASSLVLGGTDTQYF. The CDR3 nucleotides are TGTGCCAGCAGCTTGGTGCTAGGAGGCACAGATACGCAGTATTTT.

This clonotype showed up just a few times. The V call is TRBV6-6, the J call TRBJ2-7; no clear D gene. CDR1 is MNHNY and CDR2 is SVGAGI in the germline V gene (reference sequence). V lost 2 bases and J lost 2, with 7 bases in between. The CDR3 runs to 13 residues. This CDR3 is CASSYPPAYEQYF. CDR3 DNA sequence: TGTGCCAGCAGTTACCCCCCAGCCTACGAGCAGTACTTC.

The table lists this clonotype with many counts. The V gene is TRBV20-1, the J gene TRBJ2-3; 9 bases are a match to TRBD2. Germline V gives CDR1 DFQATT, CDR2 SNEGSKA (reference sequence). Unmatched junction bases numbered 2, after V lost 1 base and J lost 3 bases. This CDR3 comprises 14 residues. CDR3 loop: CSARGGGATDTQYF. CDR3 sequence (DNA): TGCAGTGCTAGAGGCGGGGGGGCTACAGATACGCAGTATTTT.

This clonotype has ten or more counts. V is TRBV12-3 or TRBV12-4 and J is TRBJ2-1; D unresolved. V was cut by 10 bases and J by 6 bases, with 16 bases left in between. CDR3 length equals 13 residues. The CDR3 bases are TGTGCCACCGGCCCCTGGACGGCCAATGAGCAGTTCTTC. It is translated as CATGPWTANEQFF.

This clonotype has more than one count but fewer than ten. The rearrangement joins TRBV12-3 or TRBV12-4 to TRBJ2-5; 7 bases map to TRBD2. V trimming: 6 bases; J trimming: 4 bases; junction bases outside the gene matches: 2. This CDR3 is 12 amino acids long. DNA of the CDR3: TGTGCCAGCAGCAGGGAGGGAGAGACCCAGTACTTC. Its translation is CASSREGETQYF.

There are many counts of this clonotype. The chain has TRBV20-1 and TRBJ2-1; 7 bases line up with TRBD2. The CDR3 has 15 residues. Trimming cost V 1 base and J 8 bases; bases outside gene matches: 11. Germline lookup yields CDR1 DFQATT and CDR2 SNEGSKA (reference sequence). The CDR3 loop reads CSARGFGGRADEQFF. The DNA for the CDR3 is TGCAGTGCTAGAGGATTTGGAGGGAGGGCCGATGAGCAGTTCTTC.